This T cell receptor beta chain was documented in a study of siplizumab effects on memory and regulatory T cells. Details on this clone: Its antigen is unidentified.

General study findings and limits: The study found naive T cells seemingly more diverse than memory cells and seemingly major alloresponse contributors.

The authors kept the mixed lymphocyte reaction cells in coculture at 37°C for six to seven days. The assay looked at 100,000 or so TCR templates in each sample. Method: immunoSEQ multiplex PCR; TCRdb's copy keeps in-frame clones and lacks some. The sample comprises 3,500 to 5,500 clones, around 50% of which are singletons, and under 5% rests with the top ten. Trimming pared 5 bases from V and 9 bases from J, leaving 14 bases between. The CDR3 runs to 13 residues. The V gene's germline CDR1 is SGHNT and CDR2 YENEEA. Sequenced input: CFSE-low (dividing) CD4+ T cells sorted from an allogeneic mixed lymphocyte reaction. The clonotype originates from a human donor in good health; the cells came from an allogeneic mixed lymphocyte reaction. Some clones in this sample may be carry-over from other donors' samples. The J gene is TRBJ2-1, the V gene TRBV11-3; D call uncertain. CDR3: CASSPQVGFEQFF. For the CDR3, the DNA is TGTGCCAGCAGCCCCCAAGTCGGGTTTGAGCAGTTCTTC.